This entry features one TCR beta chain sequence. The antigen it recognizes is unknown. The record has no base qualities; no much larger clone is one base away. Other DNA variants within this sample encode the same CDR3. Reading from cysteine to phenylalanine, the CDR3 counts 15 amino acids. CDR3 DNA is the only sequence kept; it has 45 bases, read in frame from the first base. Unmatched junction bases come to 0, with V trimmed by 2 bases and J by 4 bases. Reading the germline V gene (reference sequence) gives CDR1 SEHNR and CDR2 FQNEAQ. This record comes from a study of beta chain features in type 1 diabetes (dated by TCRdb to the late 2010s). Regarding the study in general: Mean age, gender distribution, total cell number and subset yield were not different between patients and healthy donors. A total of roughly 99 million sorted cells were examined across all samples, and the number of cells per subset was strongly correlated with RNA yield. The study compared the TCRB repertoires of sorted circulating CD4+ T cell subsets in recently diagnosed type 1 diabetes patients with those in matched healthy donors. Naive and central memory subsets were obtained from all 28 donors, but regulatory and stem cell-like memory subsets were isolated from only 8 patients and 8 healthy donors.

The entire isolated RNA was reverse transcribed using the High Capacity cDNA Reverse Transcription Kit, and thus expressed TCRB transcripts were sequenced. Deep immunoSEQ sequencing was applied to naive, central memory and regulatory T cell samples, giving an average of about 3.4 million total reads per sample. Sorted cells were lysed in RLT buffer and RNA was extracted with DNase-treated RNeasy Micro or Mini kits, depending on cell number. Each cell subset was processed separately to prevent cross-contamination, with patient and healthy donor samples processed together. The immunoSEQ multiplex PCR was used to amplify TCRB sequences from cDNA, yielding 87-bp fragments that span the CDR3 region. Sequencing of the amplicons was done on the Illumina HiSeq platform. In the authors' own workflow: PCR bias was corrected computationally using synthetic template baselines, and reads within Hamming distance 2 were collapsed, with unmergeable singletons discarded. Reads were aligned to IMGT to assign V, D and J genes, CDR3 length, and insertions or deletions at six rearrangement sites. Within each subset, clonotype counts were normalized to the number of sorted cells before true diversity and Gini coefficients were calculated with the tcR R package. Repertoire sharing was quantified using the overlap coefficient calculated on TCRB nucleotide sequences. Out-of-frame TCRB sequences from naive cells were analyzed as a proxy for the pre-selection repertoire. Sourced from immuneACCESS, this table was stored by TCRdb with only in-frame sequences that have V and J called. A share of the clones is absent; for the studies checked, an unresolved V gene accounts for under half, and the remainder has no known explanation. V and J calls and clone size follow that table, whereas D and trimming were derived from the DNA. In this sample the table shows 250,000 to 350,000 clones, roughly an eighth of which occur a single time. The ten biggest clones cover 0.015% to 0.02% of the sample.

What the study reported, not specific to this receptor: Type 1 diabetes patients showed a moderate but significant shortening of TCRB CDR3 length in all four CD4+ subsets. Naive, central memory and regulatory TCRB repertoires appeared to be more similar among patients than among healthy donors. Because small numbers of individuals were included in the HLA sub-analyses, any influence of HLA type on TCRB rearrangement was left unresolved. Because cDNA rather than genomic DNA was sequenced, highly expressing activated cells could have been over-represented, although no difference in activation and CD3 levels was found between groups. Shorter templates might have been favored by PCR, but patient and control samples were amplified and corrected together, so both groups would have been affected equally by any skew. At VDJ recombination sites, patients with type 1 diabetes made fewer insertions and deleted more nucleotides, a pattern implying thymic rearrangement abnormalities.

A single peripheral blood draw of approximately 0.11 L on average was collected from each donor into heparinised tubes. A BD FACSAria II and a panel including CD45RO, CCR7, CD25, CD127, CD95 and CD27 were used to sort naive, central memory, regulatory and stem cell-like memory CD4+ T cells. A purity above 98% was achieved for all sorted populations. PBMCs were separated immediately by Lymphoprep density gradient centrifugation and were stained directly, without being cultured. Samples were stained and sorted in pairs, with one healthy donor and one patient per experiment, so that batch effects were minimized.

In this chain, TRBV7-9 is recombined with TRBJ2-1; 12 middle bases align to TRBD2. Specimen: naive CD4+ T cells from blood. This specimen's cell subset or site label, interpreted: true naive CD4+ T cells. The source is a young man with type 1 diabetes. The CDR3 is CASSLLAGGYNEQFF. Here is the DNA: TGTGCCAGCAGCTTACTAGCGGGAGGGTACAATGAGCAGTTCTTC.